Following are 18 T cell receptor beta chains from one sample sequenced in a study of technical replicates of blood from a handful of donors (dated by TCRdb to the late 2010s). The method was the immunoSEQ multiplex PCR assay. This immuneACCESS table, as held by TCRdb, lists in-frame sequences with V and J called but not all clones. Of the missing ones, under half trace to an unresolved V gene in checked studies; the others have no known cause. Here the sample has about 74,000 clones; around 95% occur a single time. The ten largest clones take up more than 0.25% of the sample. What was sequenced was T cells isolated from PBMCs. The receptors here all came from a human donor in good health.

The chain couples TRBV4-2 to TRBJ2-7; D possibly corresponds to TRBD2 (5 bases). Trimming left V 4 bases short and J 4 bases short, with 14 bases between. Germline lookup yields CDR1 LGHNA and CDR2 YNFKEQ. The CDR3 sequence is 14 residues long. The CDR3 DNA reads TGTGCCAGCAGCCGTTCCGGAGAGCGGTACGAGCAGTACTTC. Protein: CASSRSGERYEQYF.

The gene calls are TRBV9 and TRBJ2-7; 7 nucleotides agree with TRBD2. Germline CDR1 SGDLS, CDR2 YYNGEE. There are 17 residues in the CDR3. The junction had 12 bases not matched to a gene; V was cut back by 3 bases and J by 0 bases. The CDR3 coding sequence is TGTGCCAGCAGCGCTGGGGCGGGGCGGGGGACCTCCTACGAGCAGTACTTC. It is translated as CASSAGAGRGTSYEQYF.

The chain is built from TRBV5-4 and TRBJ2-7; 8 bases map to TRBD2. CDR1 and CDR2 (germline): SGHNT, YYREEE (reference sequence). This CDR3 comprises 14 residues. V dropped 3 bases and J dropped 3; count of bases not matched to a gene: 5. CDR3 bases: TGTGCCAGCAGCTCCGCCGGGACTAGCTACGAGCAGTACTTC. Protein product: CASSSAGTSYEQYF.

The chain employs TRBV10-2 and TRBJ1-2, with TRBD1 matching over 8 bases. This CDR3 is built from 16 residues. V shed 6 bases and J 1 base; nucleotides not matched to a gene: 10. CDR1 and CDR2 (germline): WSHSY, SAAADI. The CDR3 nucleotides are TGCGCCAGCAGCCCAACTACAGGGGGAGATAACTATGGCTACACCTTC. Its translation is CASSPTTGGDNYGYTF.

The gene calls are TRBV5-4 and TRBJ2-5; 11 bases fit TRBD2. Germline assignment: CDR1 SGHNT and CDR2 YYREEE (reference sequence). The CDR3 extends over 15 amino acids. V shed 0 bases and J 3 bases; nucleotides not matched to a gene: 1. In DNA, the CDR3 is TGTGCCAGCAGCTTGGTACTAGCGGGGGAAGAGACCCAGTACTTC. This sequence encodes CASSLVLAGEETQYF. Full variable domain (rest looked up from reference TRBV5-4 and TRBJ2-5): ETGVTQSPTHLIKTRGQQVTLRCSSQSGHNTVSWYQQALGQGPQFIFQYYREEENGRGNFPPRFSGLQFPNYSSELNVNALELDDSALYLCASSLVLAGEETQYFGPGTRLLVL.

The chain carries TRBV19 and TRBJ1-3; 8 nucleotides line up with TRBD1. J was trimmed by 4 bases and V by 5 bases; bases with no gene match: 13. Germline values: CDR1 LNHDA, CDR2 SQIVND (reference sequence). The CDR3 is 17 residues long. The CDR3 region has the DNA TGTGCCAGTAGTTCCGGGACAGGACTGTTTGGAGGAAACACCATATATTTT. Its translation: CASSSGTGLFGGNTIYF.

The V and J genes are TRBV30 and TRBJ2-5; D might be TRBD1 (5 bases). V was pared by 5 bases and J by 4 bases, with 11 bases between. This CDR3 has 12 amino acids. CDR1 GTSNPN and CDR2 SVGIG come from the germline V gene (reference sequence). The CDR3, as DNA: TGTGCCTGGGGGGCGGCCCCAGAGACCCAGTACTTC. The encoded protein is CAWGAAPETQYF. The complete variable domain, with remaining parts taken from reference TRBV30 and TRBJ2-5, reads SQTIHQWPATLVQPVGSPLSLECTVEGTSNPNLYWYRQAAGRGLQLLFYSVGIGQISSEVPQNLSASRPQDRQFILSSKKLLLSDSGFYLCAWGAAPETQYFGPGTRLLVL.

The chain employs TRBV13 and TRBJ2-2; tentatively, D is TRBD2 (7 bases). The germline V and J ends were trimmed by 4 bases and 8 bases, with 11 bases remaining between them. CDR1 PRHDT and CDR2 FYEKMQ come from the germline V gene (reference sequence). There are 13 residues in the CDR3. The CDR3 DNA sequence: TGTGCCAGCAGCTGGGGGGGCACAGGGGAGCTGTTTTTT. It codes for CASSWGGTGELFF.

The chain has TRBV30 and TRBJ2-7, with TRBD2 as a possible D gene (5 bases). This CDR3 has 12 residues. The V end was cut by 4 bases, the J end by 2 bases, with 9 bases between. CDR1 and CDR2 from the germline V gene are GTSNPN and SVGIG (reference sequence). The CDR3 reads CAWTGSPYEQYF. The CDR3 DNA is TGTGCCTGGACTGGGAGCCCCTACGAGCAGTACTTC. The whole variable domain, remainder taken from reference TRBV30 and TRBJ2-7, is SQTIHQWPATLVQPVGSPLSLECTVEGTSNPNLYWYRQAAGRGLQLLFYSVGIGQISSEVPQNLSASRPQDRQFILSSKKLLLSDSGFYLCAWTGSPYEQYFGPGTRLTVT.

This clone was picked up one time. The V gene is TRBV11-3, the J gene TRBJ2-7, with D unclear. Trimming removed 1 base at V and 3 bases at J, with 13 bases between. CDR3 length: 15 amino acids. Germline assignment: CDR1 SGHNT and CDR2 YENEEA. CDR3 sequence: CASSLGAPPYYEQYF. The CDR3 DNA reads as TGTGCCAGCAGCTTAGGGGCTCCCCCTTACTACGAGCAGTACTTC.

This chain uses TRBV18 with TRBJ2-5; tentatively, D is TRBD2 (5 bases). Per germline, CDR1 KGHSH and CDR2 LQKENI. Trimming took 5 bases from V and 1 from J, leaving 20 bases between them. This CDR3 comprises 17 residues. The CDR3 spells CASSSSSPSGAQETQYF. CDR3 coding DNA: TGTGCCAGCTCATCATCCTCCCCCAGCGGAGCCCAAGAGACCCAGTACTTC.

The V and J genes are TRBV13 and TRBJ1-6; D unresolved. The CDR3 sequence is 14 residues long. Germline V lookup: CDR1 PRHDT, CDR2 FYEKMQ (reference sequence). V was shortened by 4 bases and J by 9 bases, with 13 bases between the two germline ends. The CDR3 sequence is CASSSQRLGSPLHF. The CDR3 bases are TGTGCCAGCAGCTCCCAGCGCTTGGGTTCACCCCTCCACTTT.

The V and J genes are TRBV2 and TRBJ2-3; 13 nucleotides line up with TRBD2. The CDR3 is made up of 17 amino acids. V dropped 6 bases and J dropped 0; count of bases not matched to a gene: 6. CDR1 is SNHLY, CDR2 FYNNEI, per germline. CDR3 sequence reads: CASSGLAGDPSTDTQYF. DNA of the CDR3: TGTGCCAGCAGCGGACTAGCGGGGGATCCTAGCACAGATACGCAGTATTTT.

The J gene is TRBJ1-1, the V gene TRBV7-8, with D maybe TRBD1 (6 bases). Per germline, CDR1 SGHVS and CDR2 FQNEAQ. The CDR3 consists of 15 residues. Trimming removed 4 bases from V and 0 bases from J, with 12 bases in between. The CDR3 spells CASSYQQGLNTEAFF. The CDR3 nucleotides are TGTGCCAGCAGCTATCAACAGGGTTTGAACACTGAAGCTTTCTTT.

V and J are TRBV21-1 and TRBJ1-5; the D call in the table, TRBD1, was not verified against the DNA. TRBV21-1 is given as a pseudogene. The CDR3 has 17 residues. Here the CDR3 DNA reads TGTGCCAGCAGCACAAGTTACAGGGGGTCTGGCAATCAGCCCCAGCATTTT. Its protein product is CASSTSYRGSGNQPQHF.

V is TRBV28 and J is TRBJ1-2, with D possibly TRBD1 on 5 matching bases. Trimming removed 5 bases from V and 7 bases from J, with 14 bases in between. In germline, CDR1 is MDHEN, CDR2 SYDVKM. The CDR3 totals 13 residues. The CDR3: CASSTYSGSGYTF. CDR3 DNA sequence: TGTGCCAGCAGTACCTACTCAGGGTCTGGCTACACCTTC.

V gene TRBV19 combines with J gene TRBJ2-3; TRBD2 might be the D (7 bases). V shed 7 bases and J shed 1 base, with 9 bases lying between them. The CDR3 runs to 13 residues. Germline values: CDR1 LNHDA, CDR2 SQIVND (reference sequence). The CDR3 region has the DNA TGTGCCAGTAAGGGGGGGCGCACAGATACGCAGTATTTT. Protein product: CASKGGRTDTQYF.

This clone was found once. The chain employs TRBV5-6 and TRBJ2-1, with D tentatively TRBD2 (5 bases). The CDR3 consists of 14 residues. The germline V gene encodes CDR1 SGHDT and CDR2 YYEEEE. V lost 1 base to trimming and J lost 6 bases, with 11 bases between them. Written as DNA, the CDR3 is TGTGCCAGCAGCTTGAGGCTAGCAGGCAATGAGCAGTTCTTC. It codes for CASSLRLAGNEQFF.